The rows below give T cell receptor beta chains drawn from one sample of a study of T-cell memory formation after mild COVID-19. TCRdb reprocessed the 5' RACE reads with MiXCR, giving one entry per CDR3 protein. There are 50,000 to 70,000 distinct CDR3 sequences in the sample; 12% occur only once, and about 22% lies in the top ten. The source material was PBMCs or a T cell subset sorted from them (not recorded which). Source of these receptors: a man younger than 35 who had mild COVID-19 (a few samples of this study predate the infection). Cell type and time point are not known. Both conserved end residues are part of each CDR3. Fields, in order: CDR3 length, V gene, clone size, J gene, D gene, CDR3 protein, CDR3 DNA. A D gene is named only where the DNA matches it firmly. Expanded clones get a size class; other rows say once, few or many, or leave the size out.

13	TRBV29-1	NA	TRBJ2-3	TRBD2	CSVGLAGADTQYF	TGCAGCGTCGGACTAGCGGGGGCAGATACGCAGTATTTT
14	TRBV12-3/TRBV12-4	NA	TRBJ1-1	NA	CASTRPVRNTEAFF	TGTGCCAGCACACGACCGGTCAGGAACACTGAAGCTTTCTTT
16	TRBV7-3	NA	TRBJ1-1	NA	CASSLAPGDLNTEAFF	TGTGCCAGCAGCTTAGCCCCCGGAGATTTGAACACTGAAGCTTTCTTT
16	TRBV18	many	TRBJ1-5	NA	CASSETGMSGNQPQHF	TGTGCCAGCTCAGAAACCGGGATGTCGGGCAATCAGCCCCAGCATTTT
16	TRBV4-2	many	TRBJ2-1	TRBD2	CASSQDGGGAYNEQFF	TGTGCCAGCAGCCAAGACGGCGGGGGGGCCTACAATGAGCAGTTCTTC
16	TRBV7-2	NA	TRBJ1-3	TRBD1	CASSSTGQSSGNTIYF	TGTGCCAGCAGTTCGACAGGGCAGAGCTCTGGAAACACCATATATTTT
15	TRBV5-4	NA	TRBJ2-5	NA	CASSNPTGRQETQYF	TGTGCCAGCAGCAACCCGACGGGGCGGCAAGAGACCCAGTACTTC
14	TRBV20-1	NA	TRBJ2-3	TRBD1	CSAIVYRGLDTQYF	TGCAGTGCTATAGTGTACAGGGGGTTAGATACGCAGTATTTT
11	TRBV28	few	TRBJ2-1	NA	CASSFLGEQFF	TGTGCCAGCAGTTTCCTGGGTGAGCAGTTCTTC
14	TRBV5-1	many	TRBJ2-5	TRBD1	CASSGGQEQETQYF	TGCGCCAGCAGCGGGGGACAGGAGCAAGAGACCCAGTACTTC
13	TRBV5-1	many	TRBJ1-1	NA	CASSLGAQTEAFF	TGCGCCAGCAGCTTGGGAGCCCAGACTGAAGCTTTCTTT
17	TRBV4-3	NA	TRBJ1-6	NA	CASSQEPGGSYNSPLHF	TGCGCCAGCAGCCAAGAGCCCGGGGGCTCCTATAATTCACCCCTCCACTTT
13	TRBV7-2	many	TRBJ2-2	NA	CASSLVVVGELFF	TGTGCCAGCAGCTTAGTGGTCGTGGGGGAGCTGTTTTTT
15	TRBV16	few	TRBJ2-3	NA	CASSQLWSNTDTQYF	TGTGCCAGCAGCCAATTGTGGTCGAACACAGATACGCAGTATTTT
15	TRBV6-5	NA	TRBJ1-5	NA	CASSYSALEAQPQHF	TGTGCCAGCAGTTACTCTGCCTTAGAGGCTCAGCCCCAGCATTTT
15	TRBV29-1	few	TRBJ2-3	NA	CSVEYRGMGTDTQYF	TGCAGCGTTGAATATAGGGGCATGGGGACAGATACGCAGTATTTT
14	TRBV5-1	few	TRBJ2-7	TRBD1	CASSLRDRTYEQYF	TGCGCCAGCAGCTTGAGGGACAGAACCTACGAGCAGTACTTC
13	TRBV20-1	few	TRBJ2-1	NA	CSATGGWYNEQFF	TGCAGTGCTACGGGGGGCTGGTACAATGAGCAGTTCTTC
12	TRBV27	few	TRBJ2-7	NA	CASSGGLGEQYF	TGTGCCAGCAGCGGGGGGCTTGGCGAGCAGTACTTC
13	TRBV7-2	NA	TRBJ1-5	NA	CASIQRGNQPQHF	TGTGCCAGCATCCAACGGGGAAATCAGCCCCAGCATTTT
14	TRBV4-3	many	TRBJ2-5	NA	CASSQGGGGETQYF	TGCGCCAGCAGCCAAGGGGGGGGCGGCGAGACCCAGTACTTC
13	TRBV7-2	NA	TRBJ2-2	NA	CASSYTGSGELFF	TGTGCCAGCAGCTACACTGGGTCGGGGGAGCTGTTTTTT
15	TRBV4-3	few	TRBJ2-7	NA	CASSLQDKGLYEQYF	TGCGCCAGCAGCTTACAGGACAAGGGGCTCTACGAGCAGTACTTC
16	TRBV7-9	many	TRBJ2-5	NA	CASSLELPGEKETQYF	TGTGCCAGCAGCTTAGAACTACCGGGAGAAAAAGAGACCCAGTACTTC
14	TRBV5-6	few	TRBJ2-6	NA	CASRKGFGANVLTF	TGTGCCAGCAGAAAGGGGTTTGGGGCCAACGTCCTGACTTTC
15	TRBV20-1	NA	TRBJ1-1	NA	CSASLAGILNTEAFF	TGCAGTGCGTCCTTGGCGGGGATTTTGAACACTGAAGCTTTCTTT
16	TRBV24-1	many	TRBJ2-4	NA	CATRGLHPRAKNIQYF	TGTGCCACCAGGGGATTACACCCTCGGGCCAAAAACATTCAGTACTTC
18	TRBV2	NA	TRBJ2-2	TRBD2	CASSSLAGGPANTGELFF	TGTGCCAGCAGTTCCCTAGCGGGGGGGCCGGCAAACACCGGGGAGCTGTTTTTT
14	TRBV4-3	NA	TRBJ2-7	NA	CASSQDLRAFAQYF	TGCGCCAGCAGCCAAGATCTCAGGGCATTCGCGCAGTACTTC
14	TRBV4-1	few	TRBJ2-3	NA	CASSQVLSTDTQYF	TGCGCCAGCAGCCAAGTGCTTAGCACAGATACGCAGTATTTT
16	TRBV10-3	few	TRBJ2-3	NA	CAISETRLVSTDTQYF	TGTGCCATCAGTGAAACGAGGCTGGTTTCCACGGATACGCAGTATTTT
15	TRBV7-3	few	TRBJ2-2	TRBD1	CASSGWDSSAGELFF	TGTGCCAGCAGCGGCTGGGACAGTTCCGCCGGGGAGCTGTTTTTT
16	TRBV4-2	many	TRBJ2-1	TRBD2	CASSQLAGGSYNEQFF	TGTGCCAGCAGCCAACTAGCGGGGGGCTCCTACAATGAGCAGTTCTTC
18	TRBV7-2	many	TRBJ2-3	TRBD2	CASSFLRGGYRGTDTQYF	TGTGCCAGCAGCTTTTTGCGGGGGGGCTACAGGGGCACAGATACGCAGTATTTT
14	TRBV5-6	few	TRBJ2-5	NA	CASSLDGQLQTQYF	TGTGCCAGCAGCTTGGACGGCCAGCTACAGACCCAGTACTTC
13	TRBV18	NA	TRBJ1-2	NA	CASSPRGDYGYTF	TGTGCCAGCTCCCCCAGAGGGGACTATGGCTACACCTTC
17	TRBV27	NA	TRBJ2-1	NA	CASSYRPAEGAYNEQFF	TGTGCCAGCAGCTATCGACCGGCGGAAGGGGCCTACAATGAGCAGTTCTTC
14	TRBV12-3/TRBV12-4	NA	TRBJ1-1	TRBD1	CASSFLEGATEAFF	TGTGCCAGCAGTTTTCTGGAGGGGGCTACTGAAGCTTTCTTT
14	TRBV2	few	TRBJ1-4	TRBD1	CASGADRVREKLFF	TGTGCCAGCGGCGCTGACAGGGTACGGGAAAAACTGTTTTTT
17	TRBV11-1	few	TRBJ2-5	NA	CASSSPNGLATGETQYF	TGTGCCAGCAGCTCCCCCAACGGTCTAGCGACAGGAGAGACCCAGTACTTC
15	TRBV7-8	NA	TRBJ2-1	NA	CASSVTGSSYNEQFF	TGTGCCAGCAGCGTAACAGGGAGCTCCTACAATGAGCAGTTCTTC
17	TRBV9	many	TRBJ2-3	TRBD2	CASSPRGSGGPTDTQYF	TGTGCCAGCAGCCCCCGTGGTAGCGGGGGACCCACAGATACGCAGTATTTT
16	TRBV9	many	TRBJ1-2	TRBD1	CASSVDPQGPRPGYTF	TGTGCCAGCAGCGTAGACCCACAGGGGCCTCGACCTGGCTACACCTTC
15	TRBV6-4	many	TRBJ2-6	NA	CASSDSSSGANVLTF	TGTGCCAGCAGTGACTCCAGCTCTGGGGCCAACGTCCTGACTTTC
17	TRBV4-3	many	TRBJ2-2	TRBD2	CASSQGGLAGFTGELFF	TGCGCCAGCAGCCAAGGGGGACTAGCGGGCTTCACCGGGGAGCTGTTTTTT
13	TRBV6-6	NA	TRBJ1-2	NA	CASRGVITDGYTF	TGTGCCAGCAGGGGGGTTATTACGGATGGCTACACCTTC
14	TRBV6-2/TRBV6-3	few	TRBJ1-1	NA	CASSYQDENTEAFF	TGTGCCAGCAGTTACCAGGACGAGAACACTGAAGCTTTCTTT
14	TRBV5-1	NA	TRBJ2-2	NA	CASRSQEVTGELFF	TGCGCCAGCAGATCACAGGAGGTCACCGGGGAGCTGTTTTTT
15	TRBV12-3/TRBV12-4	few	TRBJ1-1	NA	CASRAAEISGTEAFF	TGTGCCAGCAGGGCAGCGGAAATAAGTGGAACTGAAGCTTTCTTT
14	TRBV12-1	NA	TRBJ2-7	NA	CASSLPDRSYEQYF	TGTGCCAGCAGCCTTCCGGACAGAAGCTACGAGCAGTACTTC
14	TRBV5-6	many	TRBJ2-5	TRBD1	CASSPGQGWETQYF	TGTGCCAGCAGCCCGGGACAGGGATGGGAGACCCAGTACTTC